This record concerns one TCR beta chain sequence. The entry originates in a study of blood T cell repertoires in COVID-19. About the research overall: In each case, the material was cDNA or gDNA derived from T cells, B-cell-depleted T cells, or PBMCs.

V trimming: 3 bases; J trimming: 2 bases; junction bases outside the gene matches: 4. The CDR3 contains 15 residues. Germline CDR1 is MDHEN and CDR2 is SYDVKM. Original processing methods: The authors estimated nucleated cell counts from reference gene primer amplification. Produced via immunoSEQ multiplex PCR; TCRdb's table is partial and in-frame only. The V and J calls and clone size come from that table; D and trimming were worked out from the DNA. There are 80,000 to 100,000 clones in the sample; about 86% occur only once, and 22% lies in the top ten. V usage is TRBV28 and J usage is TRBJ1-1; 9 bases map to TRBD1. Sequencing was performed on peripheral blood. The TCR comes from an elderly woman in a cohort sampled during active or convalescent COVID-19. CDR3 protein: CASSLTGQGNTEAFF. For the CDR3, the DNA is TGTGCCAGCAGTTTGACGGGACAGGGCAACACTGAAGCTTTCTTT.